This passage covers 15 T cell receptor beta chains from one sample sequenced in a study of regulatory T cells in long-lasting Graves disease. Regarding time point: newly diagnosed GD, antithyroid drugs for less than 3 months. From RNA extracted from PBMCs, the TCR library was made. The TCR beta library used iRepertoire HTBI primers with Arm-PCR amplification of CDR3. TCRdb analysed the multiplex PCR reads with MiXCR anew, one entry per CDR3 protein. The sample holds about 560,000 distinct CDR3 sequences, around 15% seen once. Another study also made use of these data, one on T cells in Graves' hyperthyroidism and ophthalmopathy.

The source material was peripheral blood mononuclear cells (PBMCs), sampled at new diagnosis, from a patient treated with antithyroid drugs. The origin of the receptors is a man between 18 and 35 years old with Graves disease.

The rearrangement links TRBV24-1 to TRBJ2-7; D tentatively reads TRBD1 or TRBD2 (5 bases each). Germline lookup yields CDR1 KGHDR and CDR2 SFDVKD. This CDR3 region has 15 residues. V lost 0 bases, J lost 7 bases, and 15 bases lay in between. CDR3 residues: CATSDLSGRPGEQYF. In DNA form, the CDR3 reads TGTGCCACCAGTGATTTGTCGGGACGGCCCGGGGAGCAGTACTTC.

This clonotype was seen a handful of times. The chain's CDR3 is CASSPLSSETQYF. The CDR3 region has the DNA TGTGCCAGCAGCCCCCTCTCGTCAGAGACCCAGTACTTC. The rearrangement joins TRBV7-9 to TRBJ2-5; D remains unclear. CDR3 length: 13 amino acids. Trimming took off 5 bases at V and 4 bases at J, with 11 bases between the two ends. Germline lookup yields CDR1 SEHNR and CDR2 FQNEAQ (reference sequence).

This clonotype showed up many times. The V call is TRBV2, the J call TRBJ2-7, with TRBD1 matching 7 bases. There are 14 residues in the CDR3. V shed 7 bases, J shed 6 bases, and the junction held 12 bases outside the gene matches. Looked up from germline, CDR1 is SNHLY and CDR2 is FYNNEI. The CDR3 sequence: CASTVRGPPSEQYF. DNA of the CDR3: TGTGCCAGCACGGTAAGGGGGCCTCCGTCCGAGCAGTACTTC.

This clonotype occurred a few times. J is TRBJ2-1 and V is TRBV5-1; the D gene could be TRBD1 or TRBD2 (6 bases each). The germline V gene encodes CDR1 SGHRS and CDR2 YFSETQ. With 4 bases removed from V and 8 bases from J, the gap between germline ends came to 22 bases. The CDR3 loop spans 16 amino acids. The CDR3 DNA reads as TGCGCCAGCAGCGTTGGCAGGGGAGGCGATTTCGATGAGCAGTTCTTC. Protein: CASSVGRGGDFDEQFF.

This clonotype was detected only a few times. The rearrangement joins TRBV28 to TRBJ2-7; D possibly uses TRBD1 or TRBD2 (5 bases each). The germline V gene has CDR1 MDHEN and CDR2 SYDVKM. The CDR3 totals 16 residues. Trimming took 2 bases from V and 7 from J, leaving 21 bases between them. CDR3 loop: CASSLTGTGDPWEQYF. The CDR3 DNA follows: TGTGCCAGCAGTTTAACCGGGACCGGAGACCCGTGGGAGCAGTACTTC.

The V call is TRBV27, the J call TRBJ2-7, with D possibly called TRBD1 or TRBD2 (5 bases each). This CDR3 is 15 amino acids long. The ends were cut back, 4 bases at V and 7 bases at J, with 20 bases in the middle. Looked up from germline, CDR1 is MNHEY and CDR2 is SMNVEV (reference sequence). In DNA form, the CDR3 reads TGTGCCAGCAGTTACTATTTTCGGGACCCTCGGGAGCAGTACTTC. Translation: CASSYYFRDPREQYF.

For the CDR3, the DNA is TGTGCCAGCAGCTCAACCGAAGACAGCTACGAGCAGTACTTC. This translates into CASSSTEDSYEQYF. This sequence joins TRBV7-2 and TRBJ2-7, with D tentatively TRBD1 (5 bases). Per the germline V gene, CDR1 is SGHTA and CDR2 is FQGNSA. The V end was cut by 4 bases, the J end by 3 bases, with 13 bases between. The CDR3 consists of 14 residues.

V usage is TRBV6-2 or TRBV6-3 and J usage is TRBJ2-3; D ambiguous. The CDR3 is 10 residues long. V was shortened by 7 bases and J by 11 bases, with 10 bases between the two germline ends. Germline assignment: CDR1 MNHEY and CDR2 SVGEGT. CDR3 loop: CASTPLGQYF. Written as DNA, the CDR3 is TGTGCCAGCACCCCCCTTGGGCAGTATTTT.

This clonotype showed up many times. The CDR3 is CASSAPGQVSDTQYF. As DNA, the CDR3 is TGTGCCAGCAGTGCCCCGGGACAGGTATCTGATACGCAGTATTTT. V and J are TRBV2 and TRBJ2-3; 8 bases line up with TRBD1. V dropped 4 bases and J dropped 6; count of bases not matched to a gene: 9. CDR1 is SNHLY, CDR2 FYNNEI, per germline. The CDR3 spans 15 residues. Variable domain in full (rest from reference TRBV2 and TRBJ2-3): EPEVTQTPSHQVTQMGQEVILRCVPISNHLYFYWYRQILGQKVEFLVSFYNNEISEKSEIFDDQFSVERPDGSNFTLKIRSTKLEDSAMYFCASSAPGQVSDTQYFGPGTRLTVL.

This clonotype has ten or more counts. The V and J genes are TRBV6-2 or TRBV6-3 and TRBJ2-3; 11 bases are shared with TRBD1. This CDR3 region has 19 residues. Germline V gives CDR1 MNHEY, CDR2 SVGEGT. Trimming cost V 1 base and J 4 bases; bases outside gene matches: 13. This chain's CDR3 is CASSYFGQGARSSADTQYF. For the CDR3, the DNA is TGTGCCAGCAGTTACTTTGGACAGGGGGCGCGCAGTAGCGCAGATACGCAGTATTTT.

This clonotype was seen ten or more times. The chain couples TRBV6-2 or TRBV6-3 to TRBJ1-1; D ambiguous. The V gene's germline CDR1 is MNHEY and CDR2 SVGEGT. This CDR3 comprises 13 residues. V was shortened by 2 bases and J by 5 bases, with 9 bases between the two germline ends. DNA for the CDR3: TGTGCCAGCAGTTACGTGGTGGGAACTGAAGCTTTCTTT. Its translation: CASSYVVGTEAFF.

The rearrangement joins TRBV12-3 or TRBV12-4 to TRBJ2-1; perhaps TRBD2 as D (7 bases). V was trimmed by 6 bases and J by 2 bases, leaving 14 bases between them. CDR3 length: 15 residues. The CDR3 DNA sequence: TGTGCCAGCAGGGAGGGGGGGACCACCTACAATGAGCAGTTCTTC. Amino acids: CASREGGTTYNEQFF.

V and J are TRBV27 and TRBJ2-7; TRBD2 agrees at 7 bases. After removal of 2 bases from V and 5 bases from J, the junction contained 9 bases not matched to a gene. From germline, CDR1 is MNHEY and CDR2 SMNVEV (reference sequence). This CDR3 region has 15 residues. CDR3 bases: TGTGCCAGCAGTTTAATCTCAAGCGGGGCCGACGAGCAGTACTTC. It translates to CASSLISSGADEQYF.

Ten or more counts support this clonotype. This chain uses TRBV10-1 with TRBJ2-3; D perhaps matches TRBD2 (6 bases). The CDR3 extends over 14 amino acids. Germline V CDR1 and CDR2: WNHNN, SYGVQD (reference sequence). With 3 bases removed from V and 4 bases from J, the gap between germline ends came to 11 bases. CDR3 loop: CASSEGLTADTQYF. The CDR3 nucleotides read TGCGCCAGCAGTGAAGGACTAACGGCAGATACGCAGTATTTT.

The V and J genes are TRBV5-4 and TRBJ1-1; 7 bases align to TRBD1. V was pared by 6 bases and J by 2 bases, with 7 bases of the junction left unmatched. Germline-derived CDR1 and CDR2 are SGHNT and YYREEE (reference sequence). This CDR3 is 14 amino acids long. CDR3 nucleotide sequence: TGTGCCAGCACCCGGAACAGGGGAAACACTGAAGCTTTCTTT. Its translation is CASTRNRGNTEAFF.